What follows describes a single TCR beta chain. This clonotype appeared many times. Its cognate antigen has yet to be identified. Base qualities are not recorded, but no much larger clone differs from it by a single base. Trimming takes 5 bases off V and 5 bases off J; junction bases not matched to a gene: 8. The CDR1 and CDR2 encoded by the germline V gene (reference sequence) are DFQATT and SNEGSKA. There are 14 amino acids in the CDR3, from cysteine to phenylalanine inclusive. The entry retains the CDR3 DNA only, 42 bases that are in frame from base 1. These data come from a study of neurological immune-mediated disorders (dated by TCRdb to about 2019). Study-level background: Among the approximately 34 multiple sclerosis patients, relapsing-remitting MS accounted for around 30 and secondary progressive MS accounted for 3. Of the approximately 66 subjects in the cohort, roughly 14 were HAM/TSP patients, about 34 were multiple sclerosis patients, and about 20 were healthy controls. Longitudinal samples, technical triplicates and paired sorted CD4+ and CD8+ T-cell subsets, alongside PBMC samples, were included among the 90 to 130 TCR-beta libraries. Peripheral blood TCR-beta repertoires from patients with HTLV-I-associated myelopathy (HAM/TSP), patients with multiple sclerosis, and healthy controls were compared in the study using UMI-based sequencing. The full study reports these points: No clinical or MRI features were associated with the MS cluster, and the authors said that larger cohorts are needed. No identical CDR3 amino acid sequences were found to be shared among expanded clones across subjects, suggesting that TCR-beta repertoires were private in all groups. Phylogenetic analysis grouped repertoires from 18 of 34 MS patients into a cluster of related CDR3 sequences, suggesting a possible repertoire-level signature. TCR clonal expansion was highest in HAM/TSP patients and lowest in MS patients, with MS patients falling below even healthy controls.

For unsorted PBMC libraries, 2 million PBMCs were used after storage in RNAlater at -80 degrees C until RNA extraction. Multiple sclerosis patients were enrolled in a US clinical protocol evaluating disease progression by magnetic resonance imaging. Peripheral blood underwent Ficoll-Hypaque density gradient centrifugation to isolate PBMCs, which were then cryopreserved in liquid nitrogen. To synthesize cDNA, template-switch 5'RACE was performed with a primer carrying a 10-nucleotide random unique molecular identifier so that each TCR transcript was tagged. Each sequencing run produced over 160 million TCR-beta sequences covering 15-18 subjects. Total RNA was extracted with the RNeasy kit. Using the KAPA Real-time Library Amplification kit, TCR-beta VDJ regions were amplified with primers for the TCR constant region and the 5'RACE anchor. Sample indexes and Illumina adaptors were added in a first PCR, and a second PCR then increased library yield. After purification with Ampure beads, the TCR product of roughly 650 bp was size-selected on a 2% E-gel SizeSelection system. Before pooling, library quality was assessed on a Bioanalyzer, concentration was determined with Qubit, and library quantification was performed with the Kapa Library Quantification kit. Paired-end 2 x 150 bp sequencing of the libraries was performed on an Illumina HiSeq 2500. To increase sequence diversity, roughly 24-32% phiX was spiked into each library pool. On the authors' methods: Quality-filtered reads were processed with the UMI-based MiGEC pipeline, which removed over 75% of raw TCR sequences during error correction. VDJ genes were aligned to IMGT germline references, and each clonotype was defined by a unique CDR3 amino acid sequence together with V-J genes. Clonal expansion, Shannon diversity and CDR3 relatedness (CalcPairwiseDistances, ClusterSamples) were evaluated with VDJtools, and phylogenetic trees were built with CLCbio workbench. Clones with at least 8 unique UMIs were defined as expanded, with this threshold being based on coefficient-of-variation modelling across technical triplicates. Using fastp trimming at Q25 and MiXCR clonotype assembly, TCRdb reanalyzed the public sequencing data and kept in-frame beta chains. CDR3 protein sequences are deduplicated, and each keeps its most common genes and DNA. It is TCRdb's table, rather than the study itself, that gives the V and J calls and clone size. The sample records tens of thousands of distinct CDR3 sequences, approximately 3% of which are singletons. The ten largest clones represent about 16% of the sample.

This TCR was recovered from a woman aged 50 to 65 with multiple sclerosis. Recombination linked TRBV20-1 to TRBJ2-1; 8 bases in the junction line up with TRBD2. What was sequenced was PBMCs. The CDR3 region has the sequence CSALLAGPHNEQFF. The sequence in DNA is TGCAGTGCTTTATTAGCGGGGCCTCACAATGAGCAGTTCTTC.